This T cell receptor beta chain derives from a study of shared clonotypes between healthy human individuals. A remark on this clone: The antigen remains undetermined. Other DNA sequences within the sample encode an identical CDR3.

In the sorted-subset replicate PCRs, 200 ng DNA, 25,000 to 30,000 T cell genomes, was used. Per the authors' pipeline: As immunoSEQ supplied junction-only sequences (without quality scores), filtering differed. Assay: immunoSEQ multiplex PCR; the TCRdb copy retains only in-frame clones and omits some. That table furnishes V, J and clone size, whereas the DNA furnished D and trimming. The sample holds under 600,000 clones, roughly 97% seen once. All of the donors resided in Nashville, Tennessee, and each was a Caucasian adult. Findings and limits, study-wide: Naive CD4 clonotype sharing across several donors was about 5%.

The clonotype originates from a woman aged 25 to 45 in good health. The sequenced sample was naive CD4+ T cells sorted from blood. Subset described: CD45RA+ positively selected.

CDR3 DNA sequence: TGTGCCAGCAGCTTAGTCCGGGGCTCTGGAAACACCATATATTTT. Its translation is CASSLVRGSGNTIYF. The J gene is TRBJ1-3, the V gene TRBV7-9; no reliable D call. Germline V gives CDR1 SEHNR, CDR2 FQNEAQ (reference sequence). The V end lost 1 base, the J end lost 0 bases, and 7 bases lay between the germline ends. The CDR3 covers 15 residues.